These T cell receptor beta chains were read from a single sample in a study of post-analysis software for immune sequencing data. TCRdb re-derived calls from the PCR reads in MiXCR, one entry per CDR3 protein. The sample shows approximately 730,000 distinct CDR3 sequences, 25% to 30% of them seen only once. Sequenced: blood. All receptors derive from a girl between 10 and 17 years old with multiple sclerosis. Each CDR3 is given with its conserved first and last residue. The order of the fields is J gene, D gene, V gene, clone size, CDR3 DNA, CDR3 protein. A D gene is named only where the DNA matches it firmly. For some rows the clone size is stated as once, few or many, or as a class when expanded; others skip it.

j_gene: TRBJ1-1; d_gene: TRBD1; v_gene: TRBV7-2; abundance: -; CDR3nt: TGTGCCAGCAACTTACTAGGGACAGGGCGGACTGAAGCTTTCTTT; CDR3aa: CASNLLGTGRTEAFF
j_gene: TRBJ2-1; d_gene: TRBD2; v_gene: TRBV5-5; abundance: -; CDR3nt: TGTGTCAGCAGCTCCATCGGGACTAGCGGGAGCTCCTACAATGAGCAGTTCTTC; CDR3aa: CVSSSIGTSGSSYNEQFF
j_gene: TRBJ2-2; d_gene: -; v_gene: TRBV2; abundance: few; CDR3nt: TGTGCCAGCGGACCATTGGCCACACCGAACACCGGGGAGCTGTTTTTT; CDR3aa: CASGPLATPNTGELFF
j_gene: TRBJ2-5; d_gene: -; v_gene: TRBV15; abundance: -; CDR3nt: TGTGCCACCAGCAGCCGGGACTCTTGGGAGACCCAGTACTTC; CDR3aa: CATSSRDSWETQYF
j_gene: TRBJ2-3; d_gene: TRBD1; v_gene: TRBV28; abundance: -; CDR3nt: TGTGCCAGCAGACTACAGGGGGTTTCGGATACGCAGTATTTT; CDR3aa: CASRLQGVSDTQYF
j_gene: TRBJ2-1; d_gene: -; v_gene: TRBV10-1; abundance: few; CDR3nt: TGCGCCAGCAGTGAATTTGCGGTAGGCCACAATGAGCAGTTCTTC; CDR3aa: CASSEFAVGHNEQFF
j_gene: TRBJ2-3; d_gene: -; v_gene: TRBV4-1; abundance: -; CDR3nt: TGCGCCAGCAGCCAAGAGATGGGAGCCTCCCCTAGCACAGATACGCAGTATTTT; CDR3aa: CASSQEMGASPSTDTQYF
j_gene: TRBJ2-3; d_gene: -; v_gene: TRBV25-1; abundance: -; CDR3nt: TGTGCCAGCAGTGGGGAGTGGACGACAGATACGCAGTATTTT; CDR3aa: CASSGEWTTDTQYF
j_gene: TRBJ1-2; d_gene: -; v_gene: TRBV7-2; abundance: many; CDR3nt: TGTGCCAGCAGCTCACGATCTGGCTATGGCTACACCTTC; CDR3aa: CASSSRSGYGYTF
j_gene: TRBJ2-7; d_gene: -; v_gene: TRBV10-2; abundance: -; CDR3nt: TGCGCCAGCAGTGATTCAGGAGCCGACCGCCCCTACGAGCAGTACTTC; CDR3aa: CASSDSGADRPYEQYF
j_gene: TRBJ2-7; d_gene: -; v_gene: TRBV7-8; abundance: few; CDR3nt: TGTGCCAGCAGCCCCAGGGTCAGCTCCTACGAGCAGTACTTC; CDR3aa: CASSPRVSSYEQYF
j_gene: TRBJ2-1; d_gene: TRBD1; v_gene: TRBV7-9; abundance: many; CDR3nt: TGTGCCAGCAGCTTGGGACAGTACAATGAGCAGTTCTTC; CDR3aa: CASSLGQYNEQFF
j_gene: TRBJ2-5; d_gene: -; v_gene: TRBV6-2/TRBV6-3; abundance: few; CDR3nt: TGTGCCAGCAGGACAAGTTCGTACCAAGAGACCCAGTACTTC; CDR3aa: CASRTSSYQETQYF
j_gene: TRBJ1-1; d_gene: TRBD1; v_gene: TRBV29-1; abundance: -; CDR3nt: TGCAGCGTTGATGGACAGGCGAACACTGAAGCTTTCTTT; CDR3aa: CSVDGQANTEAFF
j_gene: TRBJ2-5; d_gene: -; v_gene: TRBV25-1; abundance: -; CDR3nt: TGTGCCAGCAGTGACCCTCGTCCTGAAGAGACCCAGTACTTC; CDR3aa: CASSDPRPEETQYF
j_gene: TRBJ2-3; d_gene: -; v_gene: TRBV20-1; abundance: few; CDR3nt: TGCAGTGCTAGAGCTCTGGTTTTGGATACGCAGTATTTT; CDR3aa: CSARALVLDTQYF
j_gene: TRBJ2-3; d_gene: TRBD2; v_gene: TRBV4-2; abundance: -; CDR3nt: TGTGCCAGCAGCCAATTCGCGCTAGCGGGGGGGAACGCTAGCACAGATACGCAGTATTTT; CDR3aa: CASSQFALAGGNASTDTQYF
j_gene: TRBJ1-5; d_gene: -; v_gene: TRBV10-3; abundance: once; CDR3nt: TGTGCCACGAACGAGGGGCAGGAGGGACAGCCCCAGCATTTT; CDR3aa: CATNEGQEGQPQHF
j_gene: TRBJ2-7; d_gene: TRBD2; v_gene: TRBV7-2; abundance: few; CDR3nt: TGTGCCAGCAGCGCCCGTGGGACTAGCGGAGTGGTAGAGCAGTACTTC; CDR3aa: CASSARGTSGVVEQYF
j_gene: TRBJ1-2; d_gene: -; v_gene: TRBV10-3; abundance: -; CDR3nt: TGTGCCATCAGTGAGCCGAGACAGTGGGATGGCTACACCTTC; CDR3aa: CAISEPRQWDGYTF
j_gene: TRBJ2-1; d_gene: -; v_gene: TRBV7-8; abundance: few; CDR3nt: TGTGCCAGCAGCTTACCCCTTGGGGGCGGGAAAAGCTCCTACAATGAGCAGTTCTTC; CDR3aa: CASSLPLGGGKSSYNEQFF
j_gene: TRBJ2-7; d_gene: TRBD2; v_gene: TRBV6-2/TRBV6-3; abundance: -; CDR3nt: TGTGCCAGCAGCCATAGCGGGCAACGGGACTACGAGCAGTACTTC; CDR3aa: CASSHSGQRDYEQYF
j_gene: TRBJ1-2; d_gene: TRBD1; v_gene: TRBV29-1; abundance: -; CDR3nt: TGCGGCGTTGAAGAGGTCAGGGGGTCCTATGGCTACACCTTC; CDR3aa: CGVEEVRGSYGYTF
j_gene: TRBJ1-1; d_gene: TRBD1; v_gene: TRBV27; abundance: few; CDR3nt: TGTGCCAGCAGTTTGGGGACAGGGAGGGTGAACACTGAAGCTTTCTTT; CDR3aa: CASSLGTGRVNTEAFF
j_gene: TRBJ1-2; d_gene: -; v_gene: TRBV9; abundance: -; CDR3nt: TGTGCCAGCAGCGTAAACCAGGGTGGCGGCTACACCTTC; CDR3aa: CASSVNQGGGYTF
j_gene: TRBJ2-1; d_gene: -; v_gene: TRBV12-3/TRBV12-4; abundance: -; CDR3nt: TGTGCCAGCAGTTTCCACCCTAGCGCAACAGGCAATGAGCAGTTCTTC; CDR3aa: CASSFHPSATGNEQFF
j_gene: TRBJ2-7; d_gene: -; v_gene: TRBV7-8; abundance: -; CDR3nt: TGTGCCAGCAGCTTATCGGGGGACTCGTACGAGCAGTACTTC; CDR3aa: CASSLSGDSYEQYF
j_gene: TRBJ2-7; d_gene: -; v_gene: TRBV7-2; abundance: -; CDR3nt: TGTGCCAGCAGCTTATGGTCCCGGGGCTCCAGCTCCTACGAGCAGTACTTC; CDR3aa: CASSLWSRGSSSYEQYF
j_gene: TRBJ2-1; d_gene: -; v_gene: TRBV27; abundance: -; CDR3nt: TGTGCCAGCAGTCCCCCCAGAGAGAACAATGAGCAGTTCTTC; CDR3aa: CASSPPRENNEQFF
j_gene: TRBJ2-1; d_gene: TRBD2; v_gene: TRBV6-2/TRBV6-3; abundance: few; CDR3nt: TGTGCCAGCACCAGGGATCTCCCGGGACTAGCGGGAGGGCTAAACCATGAGCAGTTCTTC; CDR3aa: CASTRDLPGLAGGLNHEQFF
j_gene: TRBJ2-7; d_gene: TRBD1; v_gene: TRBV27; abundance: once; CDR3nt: TGTGCCAGCAGATTGACCGGGACAGTATCCTACGAGCAGTACTTC; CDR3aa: CASRLTGTVSYEQYF
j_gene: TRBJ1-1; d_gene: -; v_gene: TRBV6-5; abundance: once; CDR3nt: TGTGCCAGCAGTTACTCTTTAGGGTTGAACACTGAAGCTTTCTTT; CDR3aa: CASSYSLGLNTEAFF
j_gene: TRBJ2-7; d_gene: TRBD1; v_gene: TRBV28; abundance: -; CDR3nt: TGTGCCAGCAGTCCACTGTTGGGACAGGGGCCGTTCGAGCAGTACTTC; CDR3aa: CASSPLLGQGPFEQYF
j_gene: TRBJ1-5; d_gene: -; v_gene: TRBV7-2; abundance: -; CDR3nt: TGTGCCAGCAGCATGCAGGCCGATTACAATCAGCCCCAGCATTTT; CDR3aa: CASSMQADYNQPQHF
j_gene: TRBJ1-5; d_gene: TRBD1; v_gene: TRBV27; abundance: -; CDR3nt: TGTGCCAGTAGGATATCAGGGGGCTATAATCAGCCCCAGCATTTT; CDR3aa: CASRISGGYNQPQHF
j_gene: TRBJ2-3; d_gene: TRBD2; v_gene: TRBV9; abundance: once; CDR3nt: TGTGCCAGCAGCGTAGATGTGCAACTAGCGGGAGGTGAGGATACGCAGTATTTT; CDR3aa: CASSVDVQLAGGEDTQYF
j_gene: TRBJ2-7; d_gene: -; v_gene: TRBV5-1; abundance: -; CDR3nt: TGCGCCAACAGCTTGGGATGGACAGCCGCTAGCTCCTACGAGCAGTACTTC; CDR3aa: CANSLGWTAASSYEQYF
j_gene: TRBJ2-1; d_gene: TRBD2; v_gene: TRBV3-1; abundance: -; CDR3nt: TGTGCCAACAGCTCACTAGCGGGGGGATTCCCATTTTCGCGTGAGCAGTTCTTC; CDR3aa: CANSSLAGGFPFSREQFF
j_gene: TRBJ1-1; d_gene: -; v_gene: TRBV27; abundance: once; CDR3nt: TGTGCCAGCAGTTTATTGGCGGCGAACACTGAAGCTTTCTTT; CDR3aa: CASSLLAANTEAFF
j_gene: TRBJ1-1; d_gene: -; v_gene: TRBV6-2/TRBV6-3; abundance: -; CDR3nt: TGTGCCAGCAGATTGACACCCACGAACACTGAAGCTTTCTTT; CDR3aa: CASRLTPTNTEAFF
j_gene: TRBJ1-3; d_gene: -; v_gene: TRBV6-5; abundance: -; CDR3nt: TGTGCCAGCAGTTCTACCTACTCTGGAAACACCATATATTTT; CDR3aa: CASSSTYSGNTIYF
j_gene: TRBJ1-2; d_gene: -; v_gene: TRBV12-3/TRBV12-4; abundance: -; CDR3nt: TGTGCCAGCAGTGCTTCAGGGGCCCGTCGCTACACCTTC; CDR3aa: CASSASGARRYTF